The rows below give T cell receptor beta chains drawn from one sample of a study of blood T cell repertoires in COVID-19. Generated by immunoSEQ multiplex PCR, the TCRdb table keeps only in-frame clones and is missing some. Here the sample spans tens of thousands of clones, about 86% being singletons. The specimen was peripheral blood. The receptor set was obtained from a woman in her 70s with acute or convalescent COVID-19. Both conserved end residues are part of each CDR3. The D gene is left open where the match is weak. A row's size may be missing; if present it is once, few, many or a size class.

once	-	TRBV21-1	TRBJ1-2	CALRSAGSTFGYGYTF	TGTGCCTTAAGGTCGGCAGGGTCGACGTTCGGCTATGGCTACACCTTC
-	-	TRBV20-1	TRBJ1-1	CSASLTGNTEAFF	TGCAGTGCTAGTTTAACAGGGAACACTGAAGCTTTCTTT
-	TRBD1	TRBV5-4	TRBJ2-5	CASSRGQGQKTQYF	TGTGCCAGCAGCCGGGGACAGGGTCAAAAGACCCAGTACTTC
-	-	TRBV19	TRBJ1-5	CASSILYSNQPQHF	TGTGCCAGTAGTATTTTGTATAGCAATCAGCCCCAGCATTTT
few	-	TRBV14	TRBJ2-5	CASSQGARSETQYF	TGTGCCAGCAGCCAAGGTGCTAGGTCGGAGACCCAGTACTTC
-	-	TRBV4-2	TRBJ1-3	CASSQGGASGNTIYF	TGTGCCAGCAGCCAAGGCGGGGCCTCTGGAAACACCATATATTTT
-	TRBD2	TRBV4-2	TRBJ2-3	CASSQDVAGATDTQYF	TGTGCCAGCAGCCAAGATGTAGCGGGAGCCACAGATACGCAGTATTTT
-	-	TRBV30	TRBJ2-7	CAWTLSLHEQYF	TGTGCCTGGACTCTATCGTTGCACGAGCAGTACTTC
-	TRBD1	TRBV5-4	TRBJ1-2	CASSLGQGNYGYTF	TGTGCCAGCAGCCTGGGACAGGGAAACTATGGCTACACCTTC
-	-	TRBV7-3	TRBJ1-5	CASSPSRGYSNQPQHF	TGTGCCAGCAGCCCGTCCCGGGGGTATAGCAATCAGCCCCAGCATTTT
-	-	TRBV10-3	TRBJ2-7	CAISEDRTSMREQYF	TGTGCCATCAGTGAAGATAGGACTTCTATGAGGGAGCAGTACTTC
once	TRBD2	TRBV19	TRBJ2-1	CASSELAGGPYNEQFF	TGTGCCAGTAGTGAACTAGCGGGAGGGCCGTACAATGAGCAGTTCTTC
-	TRBD1	TRBV2	TRBJ1-5	CASSELGQGGQPQHF	TGTGCCAGCAGTGAATTGGGTCAGGGGGGACAGCCCCAGCATTTT
-	TRBD1	TRBV3-1/TRBV3-2	TRBJ1-2	CASSQEVGDRVYYGYTF	TGTGCCAGCAGCCAAGAAGTCGGGGACAGGGTTTACTATGGCTACACCTTC
once	-	TRBV4-1	TRBJ2-4	CASSQGTLLAKNIQYF	TGCGCCAGCAGCCAAGGGACATTACTAGCCAAAAACATTCAGTACTTC
-	-	TRBV14	TRBJ2-7	CASSQGFLRTYEQYF	TGTGCCAGCAGCCAAGGTTTCCTACGAACCTACGAGCAGTACTTC
-	-	TRBV20-1	TRBJ2-7	CSASALPGQRAYEQYF	TGCAGTGCTAGTGCTCTCCCGGGACAGCGGGCCTACGAGCAGTACTTC
-	-	TRBV7-9	TRBJ2-5	CASSRVYQETQYF	TGTGCCAGCAGCAGGGTCTACCAAGAGACCCAGTACTTC
few	TRBD2	TRBV27	TRBJ2-7	CASSPSAGPYEQYF	TGTGCCAGCAGTCCCTCAGCGGGACCCTACGAGCAGTACTTC
-	TRBD2	TRBV7-3	TRBJ2-1	CASSSQASGRLDEQFF	TGTGCCAGCAGCTCTCAAGCTAGCGGGAGGTTGGATGAGCAGTTCTTC
-	TRBD1	TRBV28	TRBJ1-4	CASSLGQSFEKLFF	TGTGCCAGCAGTTTGGGACAGAGTTTTGAAAAACTGTTTTTT
-	TRBD2	TRBV11-2	TRBJ2-1	CASSLRTSGIGFGEQFF	TGTGCCAGCAGCTTAAGGACTAGCGGGATAGGTTTCGGCGAGCAGTTCTTC
once	-	TRBV21-1	TRBJ2-5	CASSKGQLAGGPKCETQYF	TGTGCCAGCAGCAAAGGGCAACTAGCGGGAGGGCCAAAGTGTGAGACCCAGTACTTC
-	TRBD1	TRBV5-6	TRBJ2-1	CASSLGQGLGNEQFF	TGTGCCAGCAGCTTAGGACAGGGATTAGGCAATGAGCAGTTCTTC
-	-	TRBV19	TRBJ1-2	CASSIDRQGSSYGYTF	TGTGCCAGTAGTATAGATCGTCAGGGGTCGTCCTATGGCTACACCTTC
-	-	TRBV10-2	TRBJ2-5	CASSEVQGTNQETQYF	TGCGCCAGCAGTGAGGTTCAGGGGACCAACCAAGAGACCCAGTACTTC
-	-	TRBV28	TRBJ2-3	CASSTPAPSGTDTQYF	TGTGCCAGCAGTACCCCTGCCCCTAGCGGCACAGATACGCAGTATTTT
-	-	TRBV7-9	TRBJ1-1	CASSLGLSAEAFF	TGTGCCAGCAGCTTAGGTTTGAGTGCTGAAGCTTTCTTT
few	-	TRBV7-3	TRBJ1-2	CASSPDRTNYGYTF	TGTGCCAGCAGCCCAGACAGGACTAACTATGGCTACACCTTC
-	TRBD1	TRBV9	TRBJ1-2	CASSARDSYGYTF	TGTGCCAGCAGCGCCCGGGACAGCTATGGCTACACCTTC
-	-	TRBV21-1	TRBJ2-4	CASSGTRVIQYF	TGTGCCAGCTCCGGGACTAGAGTCATTCAGTACTTC
-	-	TRBV3-1/TRBV3-2	TRBJ1-6	CASSQGGGGARNSPLHF	TGTGCCAGCAGCCAAGGGGGTGGGGGGGCGAGGAATTCACCCCTCCACTTT
-	-	TRBV24-1	TRBJ1-1	CATSLTGGEAFF	TGTGCCACCAGTTTGACGGGGGGTGAAGCTTTCTTT
few	TRBD1	TRBV13	TRBJ2-1	CASSPPGQSYNEQFF	TGTGCCAGCAGCCCCCCGGGACAGTCCTACAATGAGCAGTTCTTC
once	-	TRBV11-2	TRBJ2-1	CASSTDNEQFF	TGTGCCAGCAGCACGGACAATGAGCAGTTCTTC
once	-	TRBV12-3/TRBV12-4	TRBJ2-7	CASSFSVYEQYF	TGTGCCAGCAGTTTTTCGGTGTACGAGCAGTACTTC
once	TRBD1	TRBV19	TRBJ2-2	CASSYNRGGGELFF	TGTGCCAGTAGTTATAACAGGGGTGGCGGGGAGCTGTTTTTT
-	-	TRBV30	TRBJ1-2	CAWSPQSNYGYTF	TGTGCCTGGAGTCCACAGTCTAACTATGGCTACACCTTC
-	-	TRBV11-2	TRBJ2-1	CASSLDGKRVYNEQFF	TGTGCCAGCAGCTTAGATGGTAAGCGGGTATACAATGAGCAGTTCTTC
-	-	TRBV5-4	TRBJ1-4	CASTFGGTSNNEKLFF	TGTGCCAGCACCTTTGGGGGGACGTCGAATAATGAAAAACTGTTTTTT
many	-	TRBV19	TRBJ1-5	CASSIDPVSNQPQHF	TGTGCCAGTAGTATAGATCCAGTCAGCAATCAGCCCCAGCATTTT